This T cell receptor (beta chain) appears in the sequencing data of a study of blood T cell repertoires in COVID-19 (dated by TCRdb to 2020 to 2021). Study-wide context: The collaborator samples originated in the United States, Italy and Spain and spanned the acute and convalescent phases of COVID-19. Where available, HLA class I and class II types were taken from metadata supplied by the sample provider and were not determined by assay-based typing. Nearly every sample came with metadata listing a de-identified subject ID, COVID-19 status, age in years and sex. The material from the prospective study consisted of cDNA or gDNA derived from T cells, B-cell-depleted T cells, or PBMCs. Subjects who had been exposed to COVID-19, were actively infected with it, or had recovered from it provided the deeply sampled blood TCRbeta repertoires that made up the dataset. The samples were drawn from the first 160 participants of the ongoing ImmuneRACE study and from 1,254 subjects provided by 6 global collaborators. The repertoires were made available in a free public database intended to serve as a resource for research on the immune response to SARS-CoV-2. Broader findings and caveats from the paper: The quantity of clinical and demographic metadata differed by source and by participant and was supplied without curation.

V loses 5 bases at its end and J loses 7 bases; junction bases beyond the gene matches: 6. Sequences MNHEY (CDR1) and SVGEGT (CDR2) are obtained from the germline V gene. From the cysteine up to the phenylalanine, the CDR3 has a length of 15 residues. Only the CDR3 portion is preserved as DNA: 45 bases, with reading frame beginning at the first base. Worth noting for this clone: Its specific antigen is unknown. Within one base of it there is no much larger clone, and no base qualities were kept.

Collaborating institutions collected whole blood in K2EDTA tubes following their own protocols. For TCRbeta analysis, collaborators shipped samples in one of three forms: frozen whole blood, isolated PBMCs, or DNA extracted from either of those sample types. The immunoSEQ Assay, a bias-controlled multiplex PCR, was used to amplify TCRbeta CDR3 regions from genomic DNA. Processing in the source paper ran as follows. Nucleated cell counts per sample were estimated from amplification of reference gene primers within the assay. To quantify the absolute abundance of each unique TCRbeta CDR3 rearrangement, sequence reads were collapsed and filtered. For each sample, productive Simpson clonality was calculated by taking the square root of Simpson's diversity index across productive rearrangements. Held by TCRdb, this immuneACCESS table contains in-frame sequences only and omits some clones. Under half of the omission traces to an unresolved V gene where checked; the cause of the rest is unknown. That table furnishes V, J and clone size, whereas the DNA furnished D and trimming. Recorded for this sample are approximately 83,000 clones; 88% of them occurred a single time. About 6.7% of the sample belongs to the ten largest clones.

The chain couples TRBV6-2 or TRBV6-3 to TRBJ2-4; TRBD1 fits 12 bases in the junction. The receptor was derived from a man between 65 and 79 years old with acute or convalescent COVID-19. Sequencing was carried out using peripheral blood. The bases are TGTGCCAGCAGTCCACGGGGACAGGGGGCGAACATTCAGTACTTC. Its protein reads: CASSPRGQGANIQYF.